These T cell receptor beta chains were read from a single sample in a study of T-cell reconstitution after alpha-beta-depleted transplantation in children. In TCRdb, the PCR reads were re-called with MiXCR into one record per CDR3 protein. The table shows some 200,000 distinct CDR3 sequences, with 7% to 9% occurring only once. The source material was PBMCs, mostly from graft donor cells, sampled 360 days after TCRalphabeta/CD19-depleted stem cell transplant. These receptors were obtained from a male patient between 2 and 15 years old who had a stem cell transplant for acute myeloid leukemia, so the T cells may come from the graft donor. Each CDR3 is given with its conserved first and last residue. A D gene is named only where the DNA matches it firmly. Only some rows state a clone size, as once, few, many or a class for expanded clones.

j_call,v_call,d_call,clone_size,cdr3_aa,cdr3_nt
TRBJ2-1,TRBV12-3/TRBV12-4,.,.,CASSLPQGGEQFF,TGTGCCAGCAGTTTACCCCAAGGGGGGGAGCAGTTCTTC
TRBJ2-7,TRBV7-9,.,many,CASSLAGASENEQYF,TGTGCCAGCAGCTTAGCGGGGGCCTCTGAAAACGAGCAGTACTTC
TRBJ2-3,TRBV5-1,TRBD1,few,CASSPRQGWETDTQYF,TGCGCCAGCAGCCCCCGACAGGGTTGGGAGACAGATACGCAGTATTTT
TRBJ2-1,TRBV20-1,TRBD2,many,CSADDSGSSYNEQFF,TGCAGTGCGGATGATAGCGGGAGCTCCTACAATGAGCAGTTCTTC
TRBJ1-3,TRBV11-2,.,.,CASSFYSGNTIYF,TGTGCCAGCTCTTTCTACTCTGGAAACACCATATATTTT
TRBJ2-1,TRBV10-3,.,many,CATSPGGNEQFF,TGTGCCACCTCCCCAGGTGGGAATGAGCAGTTCTTC
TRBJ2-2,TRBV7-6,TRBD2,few,CASSPTSSGRRTGELFF,TGTGCCAGCAGCCCCACTTCTAGCGGGAGACGCACCGGGGAGCTGTTTTTT
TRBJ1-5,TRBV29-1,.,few,CSVGGGSNQPQHF,TGCAGCGTGGGGGGAGGTAGCAATCAGCCCCAGCATTTT
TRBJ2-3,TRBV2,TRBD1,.,CAISVSPGQGASDTQYF,TGTGCCATCAGTGTATCCCCGGGACAGGGGGCCTCAGATACGCAGTATTTT
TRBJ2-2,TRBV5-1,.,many,CASSPGNTGELFF,TGCGCCAGCAGCCCGGGAAACACCGGGGAGCTGTTTTTT
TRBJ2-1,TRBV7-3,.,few,CASSFSAGTYNEQFF,TGTGCCAGCAGCTTTTCTGCGGGCACTTACAATGAGCAGTTCTTC
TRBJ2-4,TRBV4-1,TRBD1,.,CASSQVGGTGVSGVYIQYF,TGCGCCAGCAGCCAAGTAGGCGGGACAGGTGTGAGTGGGGTATACATTCAGTACTTC
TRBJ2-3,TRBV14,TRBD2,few,CASRRGLAGGPTSTDTQYF,TGTGCCAGCAGGCGGGGACTAGCGGGGGGACCCACGAGCACAGATACGCAGTATTTT
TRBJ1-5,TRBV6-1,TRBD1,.,CASSWTGTGGAKGNQPQHF,TGTGCCAGCAGCTGGACCGGGACAGGGGGCGCTAAGGGCAATCAGCCCCAGCATTTT
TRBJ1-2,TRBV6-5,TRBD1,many,CASSPQGNGYTF,TGTGCCAGCAGTCCACAGGGGAATGGCTACACCTTC
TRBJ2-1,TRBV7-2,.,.,CASSTTAHNEQFF,TGTGCCAGCAGTACGACAGCCCACAATGAGCAGTTCTTC
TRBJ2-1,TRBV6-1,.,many,CASRNTRLALTDNEQFF,TGTGCCAGCAGGAACACTCGCTTAGCGCTTACCGACAATGAGCAGTTCTTC
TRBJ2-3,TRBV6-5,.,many,CASSYRVMSTYTQYF,TGTGCCAGCAGTTACAGGGTGATGAGCACATATACGCAGTATTTT
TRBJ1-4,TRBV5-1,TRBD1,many,CASSLWGRQGDEKLFF,TGCGCCAGCAGCTTGTGGGGTCGACAGGGCGACGAAAAACTGTTTTTT
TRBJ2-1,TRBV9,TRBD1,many,CASSAARGPRQFF,TGTGCCAGCAGCGCCGCTAGGGGGCCGAGGCAGTTCTTC
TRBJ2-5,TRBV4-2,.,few,CASTGHPQETQYF,TGTGCCAGCACGGGACACCCACAAGAGACCCAGTACTTC
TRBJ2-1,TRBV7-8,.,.,CASSLMWGGLFEQFF,TGTGCCAGCAGCTTAATGTGGGGGGGCCTTTTTGAGCAGTTCTTC
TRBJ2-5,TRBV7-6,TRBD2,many,CASSFPSGRAVETQYF,TGTGCCAGCAGCTTTCCTAGCGGGAGGGCCGTAGAGACCCAGTACTTC
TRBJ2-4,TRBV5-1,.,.,CASSFGRETSNIQYF,TGCGCCAGCAGCTTCGGTCGGGAGACTAGTAACATTCAGTACTTC
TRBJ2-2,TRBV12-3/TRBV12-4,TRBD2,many,CASSSPIRTSGNTGELFF,TGTGCCAGCAGTTCCCCCATCAGGACTAGCGGAAACACCGGGGAGCTGTTTTTT
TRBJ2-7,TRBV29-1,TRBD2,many,CSVALRGLADYEQYF,TGCAGCGTTGCGTTAAGGGGACTAGCGGATTACGAGCAGTACTTC
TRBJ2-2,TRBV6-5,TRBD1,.,CASSYSLGGGGELFF,TGTGCCAGCAGTTACTCTCTAGGGGGCGGGGGGGAGCTGTTTTTT
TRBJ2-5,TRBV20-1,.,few,CSATYAALPGETQYF,TGCAGTGCTACGTACGCCGCCCTCCCCGGGGAGACCCAGTACTTC
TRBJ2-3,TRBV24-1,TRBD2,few,CATSGRTSGNGGTDTQYF,TGTGCCACCAGTGGACGGACTAGCGGGAATGGCGGCACAGATACGCAGTATTTT
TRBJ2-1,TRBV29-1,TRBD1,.,CSVLQGATDEQFF,TGCAGCGTTCTCCAGGGGGCAACGGATGAGCAGTTCTTC
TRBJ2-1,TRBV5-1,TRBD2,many,CASSHRLALYNEQFF,TGCGCCAGCAGCCATAGACTAGCGCTCTACAATGAGCAGTTCTTC
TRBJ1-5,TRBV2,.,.,CASSGPPQPQHF,TGTGCCAGCAGCGGGCCCCCGCAGCCCCAGCATTTT
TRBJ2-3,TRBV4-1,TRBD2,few,CASSLIGLAGGTQYF,TGCGCCAGCAGCCTTATCGGACTAGCGGGAGGTACGCAGTATTTT
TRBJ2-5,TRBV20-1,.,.,CSVGGAEETQYF,TGCAGTGTGGGGGGGGCCGAGGAGACCCAGTACTTC
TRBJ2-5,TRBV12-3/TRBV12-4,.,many,CASSLTRDRKTQYF,TGTGCCAGCAGTTTAACCAGGGATCGAAAGACCCAGTACTTC
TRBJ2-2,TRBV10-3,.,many,CAIGALGGTGELFF,TGTGCCATCGGTGCCCTCGGGGGAACCGGGGAGCTGTTTTTT
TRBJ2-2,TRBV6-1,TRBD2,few,CASERGDTGELFF,TGTGCCAGCGAGCGGGGGGACACCGGGGAGCTGTTTTTT
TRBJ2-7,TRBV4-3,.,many,CASSQDPTYEQYF,TGCGCCAGCAGCCAAGACCCAACCTACGAGCAGTACTTC
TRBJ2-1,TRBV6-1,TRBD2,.,CASSEALSGGVYNEQFF,TGTGCCAGCAGTGAAGCGCTGAGCGGGGGAGTATACAATGAGCAGTTCTTC
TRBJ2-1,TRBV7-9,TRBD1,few,CASSDGQGAYNEQFF,TGTGCCAGCAGCGATGGACAGGGGGCCTACAATGAGCAGTTCTTC
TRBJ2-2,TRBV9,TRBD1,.,CASSATGQGRPGELFF,TGTGCCAGCAGCGCCACGGGACAGGGTCGACCCGGGGAGCTGTTTTTT
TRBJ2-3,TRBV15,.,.,CATSRDPWWGGTDTQYF,TGTGCCACCAGCAGAGACCCGTGGTGGGGCGGCACAGATACGCAGTATTTT
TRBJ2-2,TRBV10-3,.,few,CAIRRGNTGELFF,TGTGCCATCAGAAGGGGAAACACCGGGGAGCTGTTTTTT